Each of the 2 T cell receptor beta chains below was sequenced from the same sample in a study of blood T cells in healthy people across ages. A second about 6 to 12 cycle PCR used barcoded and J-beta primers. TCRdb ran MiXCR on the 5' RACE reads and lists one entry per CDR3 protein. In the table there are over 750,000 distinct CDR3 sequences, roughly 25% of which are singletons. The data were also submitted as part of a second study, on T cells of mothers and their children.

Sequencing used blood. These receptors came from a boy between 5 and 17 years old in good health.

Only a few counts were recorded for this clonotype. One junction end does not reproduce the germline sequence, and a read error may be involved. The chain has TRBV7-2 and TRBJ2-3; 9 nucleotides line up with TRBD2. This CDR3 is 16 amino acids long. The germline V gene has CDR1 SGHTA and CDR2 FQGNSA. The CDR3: CASSFGSGGSTDTQYF. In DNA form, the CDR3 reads TGCGCCAGCAGCTTTGGTAGCGGGGGTAGCACAGATACGCAGTATTTT.

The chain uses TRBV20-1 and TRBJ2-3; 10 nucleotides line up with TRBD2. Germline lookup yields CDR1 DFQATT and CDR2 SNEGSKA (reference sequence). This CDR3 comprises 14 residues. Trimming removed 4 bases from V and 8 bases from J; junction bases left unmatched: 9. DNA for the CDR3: TGCAGTGCTACTAGCGGGAGATTAGCAGGTACGCAGTATTTT. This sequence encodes CSATSGRLAGTQYF.